A selection of T cell receptor beta chains follows, all from one sample in a study of blood T cell repertoires in COVID-19. Some clones are missing from TCRdb's copy, which holds only in-frame ones; the method was immunoSEQ multiplex PCR. The data contain under 200,000 clones, 70% to 90% of them singletons. The sequencing sample was made of peripheral blood. The receptors were gathered from an elderly woman in a cohort sampled during active or convalescent COVID-19. Both conserved end residues are trimmed from each CDR3.

v_gene,j_gene,CDR3aa
TRBV29-1,TRBJ1-5,SVVLTGDSNQPQH
TRBV19,TRBJ2-2,ASSKDYRGNTGELF
TRBV6-2/TRBV6-3,TRBJ2-4,ASSYNRGVGGLWMVKNIQY
TRBV10-3,TRBJ1-3,AISDYDGRGNTIY
TRBV6-2/TRBV6-3,TRBJ1-2,ASSYRGFYGYT
TRBV19,TRBJ2-4,ASSIAGGNIQY
TRBV18,TRBJ1-1,ASSPRRGSTEAF
TRBV28,TRBJ1-2,ASRQNYGYT
TRBV29-1,TRBJ1-2,SDAGCGYT
TRBV29-1,TRBJ2-1,SVDSRGNEQF
TRBV28,TRBJ1-1,ASSSQGASRTEAF
TRBV7-9,TRBJ2-5,ASSSLAGEETQY
TRBV18,TRBJ2-7,ASSPPGTYEQY
TRBV18,TRBJ1-3,ASSPQGVGGNTIY
TRBV30,TRBJ2-2,AWSTGTGELF
TRBV11-2,TRBJ2-4,ASSLDFRAGEITKNIQY
TRBV11-2,TRBJ1-4,ASSPLLTGGEKLF
TRBV19,TRBJ1-1,ASSYPPRGRNTEAF
TRBV21-1,TRBJ1-6,ASSKVWDGSSYNSPLH
TRBV19,TRBJ2-5,ASSIRGRYQETQY
TRBV18,TRBJ1-1,ASSVRENTEAF
TRBV4-3,TRBJ1-1,ASSSDRVEV
TRBV19,TRBJ1-1,ASSPRGNTEAF
TRBV13,TRBJ1-1,ASTRGGIFNTEAF
TRBV10-3,TRBJ1-2,AIRSTGVGYGYT
TRBV4-3,TRBJ2-1,ASSQAPRGGGNNEQF